This T cell receptor beta chain was profiled in a study of shared clonotypes between healthy human individuals. Study conclusions and caveats: Naive subsets generally had larger estimated richness than memory subsets.

The assay was immunoSEQ multiplex PCR, and TCRdb's table has in-frame clones only and misses some. The table has more than 2,000,000 clones, 90% to 95% seen once. Comment on this clone: Its specificity is unknown.

The clonotype comes from a man between 18 and 29 years old in good health. Some clones in this sample may be carry-over from other donors' samples. The sample was naive CD4+ T cells from PBMCs. Noted subset: CD45RA+ positively selected.

CDR3 sequence: CASSPPSQGGLETQYF. In DNA, the CDR3 is TGTGCCAGCAGTCCACCCTCCCAGGGAGGATTAGAGACCCAGTACTTC. The chain is built from TRBV28 and TRBJ2-5; D is perhaps TRBD2 (6 bases). This CDR3 is 16 amino acids long. Trimming removed 5 bases at V and 4 bases at J, with 20 bases between. The V gene's germline CDR1 is MDHEN and CDR2 SYDVKM.